There are a few counts of the clone carrying this T cell receptor (beta chain). This sample was included in a study of T cells in localized non-small cell lung cancer. CDR1 MDHEN and CDR2 SYDVKM come from the germline V gene. Trimming stripped 2 bases from V and 5 bases from J, with 12 bases between. The CDR3 runs 14 residues. The assay was immunoSEQ multiplex PCR, and TCRdb's table has in-frame clones only and misses some. The table records some 300 clones, about 15% of them present only once. The source of this sequence is a male donor at least 60 years old with stage I lung adenocarcinoma. The rearrangement joins TRBV28 to TRBJ2-5; perhaps TRBD1 as D (6 bases). The source was lung tumor tissue, collected before any cancer treatment. The chain's CDR3 is CASSLGQFRETQYF. Here the CDR3 DNA reads TGTGCCAGCAGTTTAGGACAGTTCCGGGAGACCCAGTACTTC.